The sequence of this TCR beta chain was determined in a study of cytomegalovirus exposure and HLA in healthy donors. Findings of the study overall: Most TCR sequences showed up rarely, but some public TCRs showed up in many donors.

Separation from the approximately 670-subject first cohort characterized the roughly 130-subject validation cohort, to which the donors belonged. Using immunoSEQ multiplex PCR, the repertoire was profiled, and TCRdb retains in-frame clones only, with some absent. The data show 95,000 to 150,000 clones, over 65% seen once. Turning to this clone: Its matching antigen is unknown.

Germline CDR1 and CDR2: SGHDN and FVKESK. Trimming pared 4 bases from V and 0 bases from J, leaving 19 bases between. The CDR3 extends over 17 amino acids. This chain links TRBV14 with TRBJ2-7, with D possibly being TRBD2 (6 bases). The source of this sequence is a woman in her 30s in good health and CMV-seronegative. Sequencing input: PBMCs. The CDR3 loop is CASSPPFGVSGSYEQYF. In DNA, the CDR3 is TGTGCCAGCAGCCCACCTTTCGGTGTTAGCGGCTCCTACGAGCAGTACTTC.